Below, 12 T cell receptor beta chains from the same sample are listed, as sequenced in a study of blood T cell repertoires in COVID-19. Produced via immunoSEQ multiplex PCR; TCRdb's table is partial and in-frame only. The table shows around 71,000 clones, with about 86% occurring only once. The sequenced sample was peripheral blood. Receptors were obtained from a man between 65 and 85 years old with acute or convalescent COVID-19.

The CDR3: CASTWEGGTEAFF. The CDR3 bases are TGTGCCAGCACCTGGGAGGGCGGTACTGAAGCTTTCTTT. This chain joins TRBV3-1 (or the pseudogene TRBV3-2) and TRBJ1-1; D remains unclear. This CDR3 has 13 amino acids. CDR1 is LGHDT and CDR2 is YNNKEL in the germline V gene (reference sequence). V was shortened by 7 bases and J by 5 bases, with 14 bases between the two germline ends.

The rearrangement uses TRBV3-1 (or the pseudogene TRBV3-2) and TRBJ2-1; TRBD2 matches 8 bases. V lost 5 bases and J lost 9; bases outside the gene matches: 6. This CDR3 comprises 13 residues. Germline lookup yields CDR1 LGHDT and CDR2 YNNKEL (reference sequence). The CDR3, as DNA: TGTGCCAGCAGCTTACTAGCGGAGATTGAGCAGTTCTTC. Amino acid sequence: CASSLLAEIEQFF.

The V and J genes are TRBV4-2 and TRBJ2-5; 8 bases align to TRBD1. V lost 0 bases to trimming and J lost 5 bases; unmatched junction nucleotides: 5. The CDR3 loop spans 15 amino acids. Germline V CDR1 and CDR2: LGHNA, YNFKEQ. The CDR3 loop reads CASSQDPGGYETQYF. CDR3 DNA: TGTGCCAGCAGCCAAGACCCAGGGGGCTACGAGACCCAGTACTTC.

This chain connects TRBV28 to TRBJ2-7, with 7 bases matching TRBD2. V was clipped by 2 bases and J by 0 bases; unmatched bases: 10. The CDR3 spans 17 residues. Germline CDR1 reads MDHEN; CDR2 reads SYDVKM. The CDR3 sequence: CASSLAGDYTFSYEQYF. The CDR3, as DNA: TGTGCCAGCAGTTTAGCGGGGGACTACACCTTCTCCTACGAGCAGTACTTC.

This chain links TRBV12-5 with TRBJ2-2; D unclear. V was shortened by 7 bases and J by 5 bases, with 11 bases between the two germline ends. The CDR3 runs 13 residues. CDR1 is LGHNT, CDR2 FRNRAP, per germline. Written as DNA, the CDR3 is TGTGCTAGTGCCCCGGAGAGAACCGGGGAGCTGTTTTTT. Its protein is CASAPERTGELFF.

A single count supports this clone. The CDR3 DNA reads TGTGCCAGTAGTCCCCCTGGGCAGGGGCTCGGTGGGGTTAACACTGAAGCTTTCTTT. Protein product: CASSPPGQGLGGVNTEAFF. V usage is TRBV19 and J usage is TRBJ1-1; a weak D match, TRBD1 (6 bases). CDR1 LNHDA and CDR2 SQIVND come from the germline V gene (reference sequence). V lost 5 bases and J 2 bases, leaving 27 bases between the germline ends. This CDR3 has 19 amino acids.

The chain couples TRBV7-2 to TRBJ1-5; 10 bases agree with TRBD1. This CDR3 has 16 residues. Per germline, CDR1 SGHTA and CDR2 FQGNSA. V trimming: 1 base; J trimming: 5 bases; junction bases outside the gene matches: 5. The CDR3 nucleotides read TGTGCCAGCAGCTTAGAGGGGACAGGGGACCATCAGCCCCAGCATTTT. It translates to CASSLEGTGDHQPQHF.

V usage is TRBV6-5 and J usage is TRBJ1-2; 7 bases align to TRBD1. Germline lookup yields CDR1 MNHEY and CDR2 SVGAGI. V lost 1 base and J lost 2; bases outside the gene matches: 4. There are 15 residues in the CDR3. As DNA, the CDR3 is TGTGCCAGCAGTTACTACGGGACAGACAACTATGGCTACACCTTC. Its translation: CASSYYGTDNYGYTF.

V and J are TRBV2 and TRBJ2-3; 8 nucleotides line up with TRBD2. The CDR3 is 14 residues long. V lost 4 bases and J lost 4; bases outside the gene matches: 4. Germline V CDR1 and CDR2: SNHLY, FYNNEI. CDR3 sequence reads: CASSAGLDPDTQYF. The DNA for the CDR3 is TGTGCCAGCAGTGCGGGACTAGATCCAGATACGCAGTATTTT.

The chain joins TRBV18 to TRBJ2-3; 7 bases map to TRBD2. This CDR3 is built from 16 residues. Per germline, CDR1 KGHSH and CDR2 LQKENI. V dropped 2 bases and J dropped 3; count of bases not matched to a gene: 8. CDR3 coding DNA: TGTGCCAGCTCACCATGGGCGGGAGAGGGGACAGATACGCAGTATTTT. Amino acid sequence: CASSPWAGEGTDTQYF.

This clone has just a few counts. The V and J genes are TRBV5-4 and TRBJ1-3; D not resolved. Trimming removed 7 bases at V and 7 bases at J, with 15 bases between. The germline V gene encodes CDR1 SGHNT and CDR2 YYREEE (reference sequence). CDR3 length equals 13 residues. The CDR3 nucleotides are TGTGCCAGCCGACCTCCAGGAGGTAACACCATATATTTT. This sequence encodes CASRPPGGNTIYF.

V usage is TRBV18 and J usage is TRBJ1-5, with D uncertain. The germline gives CDR1 KGHSH, CDR2 LQKENI. V lost 5 bases, J lost 6 bases, and 17 bases lay in between. The CDR3 is 15 amino acids. The DNA of the CDR3 is TGTGCCAGCTCATCACAGAGCGGGGTTATTCAGCCCCAGCATTTT. Translation: CASSSQSGVIQPQHF.